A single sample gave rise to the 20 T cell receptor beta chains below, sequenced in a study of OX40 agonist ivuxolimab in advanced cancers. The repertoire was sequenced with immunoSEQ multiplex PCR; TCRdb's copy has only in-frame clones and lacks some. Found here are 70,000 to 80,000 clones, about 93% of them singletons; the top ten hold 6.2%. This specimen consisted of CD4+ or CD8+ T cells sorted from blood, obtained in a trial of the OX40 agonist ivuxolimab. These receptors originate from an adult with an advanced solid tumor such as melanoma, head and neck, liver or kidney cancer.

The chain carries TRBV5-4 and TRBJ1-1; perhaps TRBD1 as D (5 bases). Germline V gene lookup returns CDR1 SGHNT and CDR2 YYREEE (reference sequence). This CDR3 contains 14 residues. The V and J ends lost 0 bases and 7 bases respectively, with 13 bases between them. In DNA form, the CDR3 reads TGTGCCAGCAGCTTGGGGTGGTCGGGGGATGAAGCTTTCTTT. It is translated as CASSLGWSGDEAFF.

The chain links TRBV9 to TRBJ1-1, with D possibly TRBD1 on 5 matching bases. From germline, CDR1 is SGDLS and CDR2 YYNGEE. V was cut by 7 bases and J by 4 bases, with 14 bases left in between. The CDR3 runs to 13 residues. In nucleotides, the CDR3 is TGTGCCAGCGGCCCAGGGTGGGCCACTGAAGCTTTCTTT. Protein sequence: CASGPGWATEAFF.

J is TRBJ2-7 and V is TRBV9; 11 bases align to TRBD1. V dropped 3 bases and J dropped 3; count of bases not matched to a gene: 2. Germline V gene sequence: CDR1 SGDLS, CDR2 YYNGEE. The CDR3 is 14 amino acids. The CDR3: CASSAGTGGYEQYF. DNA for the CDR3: TGTGCCAGCAGCGCCGGGACAGGGGGCTACGAGCAGTACTTC.

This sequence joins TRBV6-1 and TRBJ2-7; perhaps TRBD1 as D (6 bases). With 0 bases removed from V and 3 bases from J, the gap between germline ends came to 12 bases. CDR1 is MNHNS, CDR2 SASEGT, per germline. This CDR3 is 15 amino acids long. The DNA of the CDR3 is TGTGCCAGCAGTGAAGCGCCGGACAGTAACTACGAGCAGTACTTC. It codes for CASSEAPDSNYEQYF.

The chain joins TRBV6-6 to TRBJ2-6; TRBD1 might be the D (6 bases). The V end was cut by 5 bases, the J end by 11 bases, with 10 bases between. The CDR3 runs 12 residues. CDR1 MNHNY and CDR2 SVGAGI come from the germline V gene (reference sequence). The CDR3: CASSPRTDVLTF. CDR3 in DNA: TGTGCCAGCAGTCCCCGGACAGACGTCCTGACTTTC.

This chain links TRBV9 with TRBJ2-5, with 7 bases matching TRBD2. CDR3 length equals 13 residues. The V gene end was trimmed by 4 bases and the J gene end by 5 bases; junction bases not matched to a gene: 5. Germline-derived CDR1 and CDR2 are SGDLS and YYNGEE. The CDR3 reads CASSTRELETQYF. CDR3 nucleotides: TGTGCCAGCAGCACGCGGGAGCTGGAGACCCAGTACTTC.

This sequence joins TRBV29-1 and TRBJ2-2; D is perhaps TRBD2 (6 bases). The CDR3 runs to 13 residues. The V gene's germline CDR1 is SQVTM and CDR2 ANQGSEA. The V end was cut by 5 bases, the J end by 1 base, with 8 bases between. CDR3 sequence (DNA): TGCAGCGTTCTGGGGGGGAACACCGGGGAGCTGTTTTTT. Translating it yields CSVLGGNTGELFF.

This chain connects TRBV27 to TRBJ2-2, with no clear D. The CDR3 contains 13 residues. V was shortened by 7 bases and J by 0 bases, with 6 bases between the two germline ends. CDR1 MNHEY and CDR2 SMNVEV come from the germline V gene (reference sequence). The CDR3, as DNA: TGTGCCAGCATATCCACGAACACCGGGGAGCTGTTTTTT. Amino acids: CASISTNTGELFF.

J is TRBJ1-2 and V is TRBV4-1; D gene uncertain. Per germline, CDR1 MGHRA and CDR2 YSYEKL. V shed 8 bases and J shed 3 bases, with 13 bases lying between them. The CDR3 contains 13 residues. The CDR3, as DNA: TGCGCCAGCGGCCTCCGGGTGGACTATGGCTACACCTTC. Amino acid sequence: CASGLRVDYGYTF.

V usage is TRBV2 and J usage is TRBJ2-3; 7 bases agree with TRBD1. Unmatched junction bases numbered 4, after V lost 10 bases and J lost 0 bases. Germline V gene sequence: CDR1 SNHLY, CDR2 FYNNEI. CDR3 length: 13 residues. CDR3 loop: CANRQGSTDTQYF. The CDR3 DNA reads TGTGCCAACCGACAGGGTAGCACAGATACGCAGTATTTT.

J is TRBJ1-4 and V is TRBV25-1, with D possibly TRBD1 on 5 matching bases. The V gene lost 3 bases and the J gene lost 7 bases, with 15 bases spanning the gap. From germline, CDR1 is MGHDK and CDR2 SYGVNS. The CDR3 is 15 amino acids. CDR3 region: CASSDRQWKGEKLFF. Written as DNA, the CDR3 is TGTGCCAGCAGTGATCGACAGTGGAAGGGTGAAAAACTGTTTTTT.

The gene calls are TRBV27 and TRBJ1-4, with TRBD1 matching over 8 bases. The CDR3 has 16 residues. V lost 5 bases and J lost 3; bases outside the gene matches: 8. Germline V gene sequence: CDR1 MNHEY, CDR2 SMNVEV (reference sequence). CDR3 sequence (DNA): TGTGCCAGCAGTCCCTTCGCAGGGGGCCCTAATGAAAAACTGTTTTTT. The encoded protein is CASSPFAGGPNEKLFF.

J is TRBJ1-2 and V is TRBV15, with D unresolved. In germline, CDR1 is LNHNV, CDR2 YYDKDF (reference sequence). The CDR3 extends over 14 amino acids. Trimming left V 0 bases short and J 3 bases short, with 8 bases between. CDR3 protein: CATSRDRQDYGYTF. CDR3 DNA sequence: TGTGCCACCAGCAGAGATCGACAAGACTATGGCTACACCTTC.

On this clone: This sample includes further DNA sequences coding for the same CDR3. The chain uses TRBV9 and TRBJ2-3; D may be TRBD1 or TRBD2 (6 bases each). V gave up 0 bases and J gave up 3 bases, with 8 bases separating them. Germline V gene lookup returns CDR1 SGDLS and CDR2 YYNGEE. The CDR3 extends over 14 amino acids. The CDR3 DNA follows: TGTGCCAGCAGCGTAGAAGGGGGGACAGATACGCAGTATTTT. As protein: CASSVEGGTDTQYF. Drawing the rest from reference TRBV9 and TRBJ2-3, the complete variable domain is DSGVTQTPKHLITATGQRVTLRCSPRSGDLSVYWYQQSLDQGLQFLIQYYNGEERAKGNILERFSAQQFPDLHSELNLSSLELGDSALYFCASSVEGGTDTQYFGPGTRLTVL.

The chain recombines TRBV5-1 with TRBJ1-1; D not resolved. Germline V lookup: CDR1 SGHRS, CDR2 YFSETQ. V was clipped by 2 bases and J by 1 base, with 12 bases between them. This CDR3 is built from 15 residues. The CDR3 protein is CASSFEDSQNTEAFF. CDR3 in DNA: TGCGCCAGCAGCTTCGAGGATTCCCAGAACACTGAAGCTTTCTTT.

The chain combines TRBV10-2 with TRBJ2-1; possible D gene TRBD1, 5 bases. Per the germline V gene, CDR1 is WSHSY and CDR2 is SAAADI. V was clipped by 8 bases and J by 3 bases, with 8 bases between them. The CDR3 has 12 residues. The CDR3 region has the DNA TGCGCCAGCTTAGGGGACTACAATGAGCAGTTCTTC. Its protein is CASLGDYNEQFF.

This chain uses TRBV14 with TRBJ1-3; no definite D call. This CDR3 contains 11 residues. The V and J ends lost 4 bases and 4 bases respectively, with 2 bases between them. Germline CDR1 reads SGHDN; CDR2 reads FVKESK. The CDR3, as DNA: TGTGCCAGCAGCCCAGGAAACACCATATATTTT. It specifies CASSPGNTIYF.

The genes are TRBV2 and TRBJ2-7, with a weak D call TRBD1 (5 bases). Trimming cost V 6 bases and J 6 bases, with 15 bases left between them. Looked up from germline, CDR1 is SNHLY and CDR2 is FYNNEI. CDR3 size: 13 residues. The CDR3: CASRETAFGEQYF. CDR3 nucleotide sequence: TGTGCCAGCAGGGAGACAGCTTTCGGCGAGCAGTACTTC.

The CDR3 bases are TGCGCCAGCAGCCAAGGGACCTCCACAGATACGCAGTATTTT. This translates into CASSQGTSTDTQYF. The chain employs TRBV4-1 and TRBJ2-3; D ambiguous. Looked up from germline, CDR1 is MGHRA and CDR2 is YSYEKL. This CDR3 has 14 residues. The V gene lost 1 base and the J gene lost 2 bases, with 7 bases spanning the gap.

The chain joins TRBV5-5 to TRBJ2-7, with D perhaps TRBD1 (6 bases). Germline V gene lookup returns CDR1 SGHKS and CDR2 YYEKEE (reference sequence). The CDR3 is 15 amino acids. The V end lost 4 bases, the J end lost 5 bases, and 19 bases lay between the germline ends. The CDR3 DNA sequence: TGTGCCAGCAGCCCGGGACACTTGTCCTTTGACGAGCAGTACTTC. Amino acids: CASSPGHLSFDEQYF.